This note documents a single T cell receptor beta chain sequence. What it binds is not known. The source of the sample is a study of CD8+ T cells in alopecia areata. Findings and limits, study-wide: Alopecia totalis/universalis scalp especially showed more expanded CD8+ clones than normal scalp. It was less clear whether patients shared TCRs than it was in mice, possibly because of HLA. When scalp samples are sequenced, resident alphabeta T cells of normal skin are also captured.

Starting from PBMCs, sorting isolated CD4+ and CD8+ T cells. The CDR3 loop spans 20 amino acids. The germline V gene encodes CDR1 LGHNA and CDR2 YNFKEQ. V lost 0 bases, J lost 0 bases, and 22 bases lay in between. Extracted RNA was reverse transcribed into cDNA, the sequencing template. Here immunoSEQ multiplex PCR was the method, and the copy in TCRdb shows in-frame clones only, minus some. The data show 140,000 or so clones, approximately 60% seen once. The gene calls are TRBV4-2 and TRBJ2-3, with D hard to call. The sequence was collected from a human donor in good health. The sample taken for sequencing was CD8+ T cells sorted from blood. For the CDR3, the DNA is TGTGCCAGCAGCCAAGATTACGGGCTGGTAATGGCGGCTAGCACAGATACGCAGTATTTT. Encoded protein: CASSQDYGLVMAASTDTQYF.